This T cell receptor beta chain was identified during a study of PD-1 blockade in mismatch repair-deficient tumors. Every patient had mismatch repair deficiency by PCR or immunohistochemistry. Sequencing used immunoSEQ multiplex PCR; TCRdb keeps in-frame clones, though not all of them. The profile covers tens of thousands of clones, with roughly 80% appearing a single time and about 5% taken by the ten largest. Germline V gives CDR1 SEHNR, CDR2 FQNEAQ (reference sequence). The CDR3 consists of 11 residues. V lost 11 bases to trimming and J lost 8 bases, with 12 bases between them. This rearrangement joins TRBV7-9 to TRBJ1-4; D is possibly TRBD1 (5 bases). The sample here was peripheral blood, taken 2 weeks after starting pembrolizumab. The TCR comes from an adult with mismatch repair-deficient cancer. CDR3 sequence (DNA): TGTGCCTCCCAGGGTAGCGAAAAACTGTTTTTT. Translated: CASQGSEKLFF.